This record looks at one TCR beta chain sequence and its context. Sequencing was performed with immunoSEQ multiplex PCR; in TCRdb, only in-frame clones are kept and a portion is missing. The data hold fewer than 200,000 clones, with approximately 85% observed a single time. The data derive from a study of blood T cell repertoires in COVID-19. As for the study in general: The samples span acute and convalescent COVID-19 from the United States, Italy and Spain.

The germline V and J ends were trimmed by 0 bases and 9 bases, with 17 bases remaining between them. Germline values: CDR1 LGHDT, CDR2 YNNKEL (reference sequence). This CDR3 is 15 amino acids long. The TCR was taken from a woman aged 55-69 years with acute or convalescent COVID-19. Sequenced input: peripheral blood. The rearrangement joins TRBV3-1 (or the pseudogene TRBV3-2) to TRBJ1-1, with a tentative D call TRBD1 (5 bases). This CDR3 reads CASSQEGREGLKAFF. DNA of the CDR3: TGTGCCAGCAGCCAAGAAGGAAGGGAGGGGCTCAAAGCTTTCTTT.